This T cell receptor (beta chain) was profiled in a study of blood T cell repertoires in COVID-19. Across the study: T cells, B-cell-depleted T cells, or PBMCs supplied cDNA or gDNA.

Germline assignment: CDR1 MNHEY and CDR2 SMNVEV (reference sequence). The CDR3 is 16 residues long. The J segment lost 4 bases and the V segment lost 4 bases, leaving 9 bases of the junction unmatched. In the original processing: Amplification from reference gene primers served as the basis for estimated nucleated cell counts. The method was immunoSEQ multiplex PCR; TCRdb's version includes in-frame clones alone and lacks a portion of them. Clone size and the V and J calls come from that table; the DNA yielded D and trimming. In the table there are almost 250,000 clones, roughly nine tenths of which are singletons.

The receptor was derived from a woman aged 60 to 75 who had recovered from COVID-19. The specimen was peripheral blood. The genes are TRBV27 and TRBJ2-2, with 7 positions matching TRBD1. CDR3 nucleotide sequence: TGTGCCAGCAGTTCCAACAGGGGAGCGACCACCGGGGAGCTGTTTTTT. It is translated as CASSSNRGATTGELFF.